Sequencing of this T cell receptor (beta chain) was carried out in a study of T cell responses to AZD1222 COVID-19 vaccine. Assay: immunoSEQ multiplex PCR; the TCRdb copy retains only in-frame clones and omits some. Of 240,000 or so clones in the sample, roughly 93% are singletons; the top ten hold 0.55%. CDR1 is MGHRA and CDR2 is YSYEKL in the germline V gene. The CDR3 sequence is 13 residues long. Trimming pared 4 bases from V and 6 bases from J, leaving 10 bases between. The specimen comprised peripheral blood, sampled on day 0 of AZD1222 vaccination. The chain carries TRBV4-1 and TRBJ1-5, with D maybe TRBD1 (5 bases). The origin of this receptor is an adult in good health. CDR3 residues: CASSRTRVQPQHF. Written as DNA, the CDR3 is TGCGCCAGCAGCCGCACCAGGGTTCAGCCCCAGCATTTT.